The T cell receptor (beta chain) described here comes from a study of hypomethylating agent response in myelodysplastic syndrome. Produced via immunoSEQ multiplex PCR; TCRdb's table is partial and in-frame only. The sample yields several thousand clones, about 90% seen once. The sample here was bone marrow, taken before or after starting hypomethylating agent treatment for myelodysplastic syndrome (not recorded which). The TCR comes from a human donor with myelodysplastic syndrome.

In DNA, the CDR3 is TGCGCCAGCAGTTCCGGACAGGGCGCAACTAATGAAAAACTGTTTTTT. This translates into CASSSGQGATNEKLFF. V usage is TRBV5-1 and J usage is TRBJ1-4, with TRBD1 identical over 8 bases. Germline CDR1 reads SGHRS; CDR2 reads YFSETQ. J gave up 0 bases and V 5 bases, and 6 bases lay outside the gene matches. The CDR3 consists of 16 residues.